These T cell receptor beta chains were read from a single sample in a study of blood T cells in healthy people across ages. Each CDR3 protein is one row after TCRdb ran MiXCR on the 5' RACE reads. The sample lists about 970,000 distinct CDR3 sequences, about 51% occurring once. Sequences were obtained from blood. These receptor sequences come from a woman aged 60-70 years in good health. Each CDR3 is given without its conserved first and last residue.

J gene	V gene	CDR3 protein
.	TRBV6-5	ASSQRTGRIYEQY
TRBJ1-2	TRBV7-9	ASSQDRVNGYT
TRBJ2-7	TRBV29-1	SVYDFGGDEQY
TRBJ2-4	TRBV2	ASLGLAGSIQY
TRBJ2-1	TRBV15	ATRIYGGEQF
TRBJ2-2	TRBV6-2/TRBV6-3	ASSDRAGTHLGGELF
.	TRBV2	ASVPLAGYNEQY
TRBJ1-2	TRBV20-1	SETGLQVGYT
.	TRBV6-6	ANSYSKIRQGYEQY
TRBJ2-5	TRBV5-1	ASSLPEETQY
TRBJ2-5	TRBV18	ASSPGQKETQY
TRBJ1-5	TRBV6-1	ASAAGRRHQPQH
TRBJ2-1	TRBV5-1	ASMTQDSKIHNEQF
TRBJ2-4	TRBV7-2	ASSTNRAKNIQY
TRBJ2-1	TRBV20-1	SGDGQVEQF
TRBJ1-1	TRBV3-1	ASRPPGRTEAF
TRBJ2-5	TRBV28	ASSWDRGRGTQY
TRBJ1-4	TRBV30	AWSQDATNEKLF
TRBJ2-3	TRBV2	ASGRSGSTDTQY
TRBJ2-3	TRBV11-2	ASSPTPGLAGGYTQY
TRBJ2-3	TRBV20-1	SARRTATTDTQY
TRBJ2-7	TRBV20-1	SAIRGLAGGSSYEQY
TRBJ2-5	TRBV5-1	ASSWGTGTETQY
TRBJ2-7	TRBV12-3/TRBV12-4	ASSPGVGEQY
TRBJ1-6	TRBV20-1	SALGRPNSPLH
TRBJ1-2	TRBV28	ASSTRGGGYT